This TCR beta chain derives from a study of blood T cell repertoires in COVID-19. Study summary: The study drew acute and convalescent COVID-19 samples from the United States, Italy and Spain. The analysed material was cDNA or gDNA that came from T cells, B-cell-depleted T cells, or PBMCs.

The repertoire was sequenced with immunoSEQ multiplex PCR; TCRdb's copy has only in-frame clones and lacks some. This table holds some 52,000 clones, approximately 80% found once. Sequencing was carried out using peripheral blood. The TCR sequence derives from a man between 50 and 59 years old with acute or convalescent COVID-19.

The CDR3 region is CASKAGTADLYGYTF. CDR3 DNA: TGTGCCAGCAAGGCCGGGACAGCGGACCTATATGGCTACACCTTC. The gene calls are TRBV6-5 and TRBJ1-2, with 7 bases matching TRBD1. The CDR3 consists of 15 residues. J was trimmed by 5 bases and V by 7 bases; bases with no gene match: 13. CDR1 is MNHEY, CDR2 SVGAGI, per germline.